This T cell receptor beta chain was sequenced for a study of blood T cells in healthy people across ages. This clonotype showed up just a few times. Its antigen is currently unknown. A second PCR of 7 to 11 cycles used a sample-barcoded 5' primer and a J-beta primer mix. Each of the cDNA molecules was tagged by a template-switch adaptor with 12 random nucleotides. TCRdb called the 5' RACE reads again in MiXCR, with one record for every CDR3 protein. This sample carries about 1.7 million distinct CDR3 sequences, roughly 28% of them seen once, and the ten largest clones take roughly 8%. General observations from the study: Calculation of diversity from one million T cells yielded estimates considered to be underestimates. CMV infection status of these donors was not known.

The CDR3 covers 13 residues. V lost 6 bases, J lost 8 bases, and 16 bases lay in between. The clonotype was recovered from a woman in her thirties in good health. Material: blood. The chain combines TRBV12-3 or TRBV12-4 with TRBJ1-2; D is unresolved. Here the CDR3 reads CASSYARGGGYTF. Here the CDR3 DNA reads TGTGCCAGCAGCTACGCCCGCGGTGGAGGCTACACCTTC.